A selection of T cell receptor beta chains follows, all from one sample in a study of T-cell reconstitution after alpha-beta-depleted transplantation in children. Each CDR3 protein is one row after TCRdb ran MiXCR on the PCR reads. The data hold around 960,000 distinct CDR3 sequences, with about 29% observed a single time. Sequenced here: PBMCs, mostly from graft donor cells, sampled 360 days after TCRalphabeta/CD19-depleted stem cell transplant. The source of these receptors is a boy under two years old who had a stem cell transplant for SCID, so the T cells may come from the graft donor. The CDR3 runs from the conserved cysteine through the conserved F or W. The order of the fields is V gene, clone size, J gene, D gene, CDR3 protein, CDR3 DNA. D genes are given only for firm matches. Part of the rows lack a size; the others show once, few, many or a class for expanded clones.

v_gene: TRBV27; abundance: -; j_gene: TRBJ1-4; d_gene: -; CDR3aa: CASSLYGPGREKLFF; CDR3nt: TGTGCCAGCAGTTTATACGGGCCGGGGCGTGAAAAACTGTTTTTT
v_gene: TRBV5-1; abundance: -; j_gene: TRBJ2-3; d_gene: TRBD1; CDR3aa: CASSLEGQGSTDTQYF; CDR3nt: TGCGCCAGCAGCTTGGAGGGACAGGGAAGCACAGATACGCAGTATTTT
v_gene: TRBV10-3; abundance: many; j_gene: TRBJ2-7; d_gene: -; CDR3aa: CAIGSGERDYEQYF; CDR3nt: TGTGCCATCGGAAGCGGCGAAAGAGACTACGAGCAGTACTTC
v_gene: TRBV5-1; abundance: -; j_gene: TRBJ2-2; d_gene: -; CDR3aa: CASSPLRTGELFF; CDR3nt: TGCGCCAGCAGCCCATTGAGGACCGGGGAGCTGTTTTTT
v_gene: TRBV12-3/TRBV12-4; abundance: -; j_gene: TRBJ2-2; d_gene: -; CDR3aa: CTSSPHGAGRYTGELFF; CDR3nt: TGTACCAGCAGCCCCCACGGGGCAGGGAGGTACACCGGGGAGCTGTTTTTT
v_gene: TRBV3-1; abundance: -; j_gene: TRBJ2-5; d_gene: -; CDR3aa: CASSQGGQATQYF; CDR3nt: TGTGCCAGCAGCCAAGGGGGACAAGCGACCCAGTACTTC
v_gene: TRBV7-6; abundance: few; j_gene: TRBJ2-2; d_gene: -; CDR3aa: CASSSQPDGNTGELFF; CDR3nt: TGTGCCAGCAGCTCCCAACCGGACGGGAACACCGGGGAGCTGTTTTTT
v_gene: TRBV29-1; abundance: few; j_gene: TRBJ1-1; d_gene: -; CDR3aa: CSVGQTGNTEAFF; CDR3nt: TGCAGCGTTGGACAGACAGGGAACACTGAAGCTTTCTTT
v_gene: TRBV4-2; abundance: few; j_gene: TRBJ2-3; d_gene: TRBD2; CDR3aa: CASSQSGGGAEDTQYF; CDR3nt: TGTGCCAGCAGCCAATCGGGCGGGGGGGCCGAAGATACGCAGTATTTT
v_gene: TRBV7-2; abundance: -; j_gene: TRBJ2-3; d_gene: TRBD2; CDR3aa: CASSLAGRGNF; CDR3nt: TGTGCCAGCAGCCTAGCTGGGCGGGGGAATTTT